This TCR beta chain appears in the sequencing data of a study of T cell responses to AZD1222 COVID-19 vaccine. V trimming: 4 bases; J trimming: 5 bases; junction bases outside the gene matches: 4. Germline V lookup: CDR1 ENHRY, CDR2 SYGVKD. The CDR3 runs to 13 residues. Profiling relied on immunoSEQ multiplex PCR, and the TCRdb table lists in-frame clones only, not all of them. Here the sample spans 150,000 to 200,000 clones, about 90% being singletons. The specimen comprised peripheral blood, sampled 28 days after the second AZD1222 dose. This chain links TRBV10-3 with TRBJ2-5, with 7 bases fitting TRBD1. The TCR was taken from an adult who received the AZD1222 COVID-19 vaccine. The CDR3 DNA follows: TGTGCCATCAGTGGACAGGGTCAGGAGACCCAGTACTTC. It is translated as CAISGQGQETQYF.